This passage covers 3 T cell receptor beta chains from one sample sequenced in a study of cytomegalovirus exposure and HLA in healthy donors. 60 Vbeta and 13 Jbeta primers were used in PCR. Sequencing used immunoSEQ multiplex PCR; TCRdb keeps in-frame clones, though not all of them. The profile shows about 45,000 clones, over 60% of them singletons. The sample comprised PBMCs. These TCRs come from a woman aged 30 to 39 in good health and CMV-seronegative.

This clone was picked up a small number of times. This sequence joins TRBV29-1 and TRBJ1-4, with D possibly being TRBD1 (6 bases). Looked up from germline, CDR1 is SQVTM and CDR2 is ANQGSEA. This CDR3 is built from 11 residues. V was pared by 3 bases and J by 10 bases, with 9 bases between. This chain's CDR3 is CSVEGRGKLFF. The CDR3 DNA sequence: TGCAGCGTTGAGGGCAGGGGAAAACTGTTTTTT.

CDR3 DNA sequence: TGTGCCAGCTTGACAGGGGATGGTTCACCCCTCCACTTT. Translation: CASLTGDGSPLHF. The V gene is TRBV28, the J gene TRBJ1-6, with 8 bases lining up with TRBD1. J was trimmed by 9 bases and V by 8 bases; bases with no gene match: 6. CDR3 length: 13 residues. Germline CDR1 is MDHEN and CDR2 is SYDVKM.

J is TRBJ2-7 and V is TRBV27, with D possibly TRBD1 on 6 matching bases. Germline V CDR1 and CDR2: MNHEY, SMNVEV (reference sequence). This CDR3 contains 14 residues. Between the trimmed V and J ends, which lost 4 bases and 6 bases, there was a span of 16 bases. CDR3 loop: CASSWDKVHSEQYF. The CDR3 DNA sequence: TGTGCCAGCAGTTGGGACAAGGTACACTCCGAGCAGTACTTC.